These T cell receptor beta chains were read from a single sample in a study of blood T cells in healthy people across ages. TCRdb used MiXCR to reprocess the 5' RACE reads, holding one entry per CDR3 protein. The data contain about 1.8 million distinct CDR3 sequences, 40% to 55% of them seen just once; the ten biggest clones take up 2% to 2.5%. Sequencing used blood. The receptors originated from a woman aged 40 to 50 in good health. Each CDR3 is given with its conserved first and last residue. The order of the fields is J gene, V gene, CDR3 protein.

j_call: TRBJ2-3
v_call: TRBV29-1
cdr3_aa: CSVAVGSGEGDTQYF

j_call: TRBJ2-7
v_call: TRBV6-2/TRBV6-3
cdr3_aa: CASRHARTASYEQYF

j_call: TRBJ2-5
v_call: TRBV6-5
cdr3_aa: CATYGGQETQYF

j_call: TRBJ1-1
v_call: TRBV4-2
cdr3_aa: CASTGTGGWVSEAFF

j_call: TRBJ1-3
v_call: TRBV4-1
cdr3_aa: CTSSQSRGTVGNTIYF

j_call: TRBJ2-7
v_call: TRBV28
cdr3_aa: CASIKQGYEQYF

j_call: TRBJ2-2
v_call: TRBV25-1
cdr3_aa: CASRYTGELFF

j_call: TRBJ2-3
v_call: TRBV24-1
cdr3_aa: CATSRTGGTDTQYF

j_call: TRBJ1-4
v_call: TRBV15
cdr3_aa: CATSRGGFGEKLFF

j_call: TRBJ2-1
v_call: TRBV14
cdr3_aa: CASSQSSRNEQFF

j_call: TRBJ2-7
v_call: TRBV6-5
cdr3_aa: CASSYSPGAGYEQYF

j_call: TRBJ2-7
v_call: TRBV6-2/TRBV6-3
cdr3_aa: CASSTLEQGEFYEQYF

j_call: TRBJ2-1
v_call: TRBV5-1
cdr3_aa: CASSLAGRLALQFF

j_call: TRBJ2-1
v_call: TRBV20-1
cdr3_aa: CSAREGSGYNEQFF

j_call: TRBJ1-2
v_call: TRBV15
cdr3_aa: CATSVGGPRNYGYTF

j_call: TRBJ1-2
v_call: TRBV4-3
cdr3_aa: CASSPSPKLNYGYTF

j_call: TRBJ2-1
v_call: TRBV12-3/TRBV12-4
cdr3_aa: CASSFPQAGGPFDNEQFF

j_call: TRBJ2-5
v_call: TRBV7-9
cdr3_aa: CASSLWAGGGETQYF